A selection of T cell receptor beta chains follows, all from one sample in a study of blood T cell repertoires in COVID-19. The repertoire was sequenced with immunoSEQ multiplex PCR; TCRdb's copy has only in-frame clones and lacks some. The sample holds over 30,000 clones, roughly 80% seen once. The sequenced sample was peripheral blood. The receptor source for this set is a man aged 80 or over with active or convalescent COVID-19. Both conserved end residues are part of each CDR3. The D gene is left open where the match is weak.

>TRBD2|TRBJ2-1|TRBV28
TGTGCCAGCAGTCGTAGCGGGAGTTCCTACAATGAGCAGTTCTTC
CASSRSGSSYNEQFF
>NA|TRBJ2-5|TRBV18
TGTGCCAGCTCACCAGGGGCGGCCCAAGAGACCCAGTACTTC
CASSPGAAQETQYF
>NA|TRBJ2-1|TRBV15
TGTGCCACCAGCAGGGGCACGCCGGGACTCCTATACAATGAGCAGTTCTTC
CATSRGTPGLLYNEQFF
>TRBD2|TRBJ2-1|TRBV18
TGTGCCAGCTCATTTAGCGGGGCTGCCTGGGATGAGCAGTTCTTC
CASSFSGAAWDEQFF
>TRBD1|TRBJ2-2|TRBV6-1
TGTGCCAGCAGTGAAAGCCTGGGACAGGGTGCCGGGGAGCTGTTTTTT
CASSESLGQGAGELFF
>NA|TRBJ2-3|TRBV7-2
TGTGCCAGCAGCTCCCTTTCATTGGCTACGCAGTATTTT
CASSSLSLATQYF
>NA|TRBJ2-2|TRBV6-4
TGTGCCAGCAGTGAAGCGTACCCCGACACCGGGGAGCTGTTTTTT
CASSEAYPDTGELFF
>TRBD2|TRBJ2-3|TRBV9
TGTGCCAGCAGCAATAACCCGGGGGGATTCACAGATACGCAGTATTTT
CASSNNPGGFTDTQYF
>TRBD2|TRBJ2-1|TRBV7-2
TGTGCCAGCAGCTCAAGACTAGCGGGAGCCCAAGAGCAGTTCTTC
CASSSRLAGAQEQFF
>TRBD2|TRBJ2-3|TRBV7-2
TGTGCCAGCAGCTTAGGAGCGGGAGCAGATACGCAGTATTTT
CASSLGAGADTQYF
>NA|TRBJ1-1|TRBV3-1/TRBV3-2
TGTGCCAGCAGCCAAGACCGGACGGAGGACACTGAAGCTTTCTTT
CASSQDRTEDTEAFF
>NA|TRBJ2-6|TRBV6-2/TRBV6-3
TGTGCCAGCAGTTACGGAGCGTCAAGCTCTGGGGCCAACGTCCTGACTTTC
CASSYGASSSGANVLTF